The present TCR beta chain was sequenced within a study of blood T cell repertoires in COVID-19. Sequencing used immunoSEQ multiplex PCR; TCRdb keeps in-frame clones, though not all of them. Among around 470,000 clones listed, 75% to 90% were seen once. Patients at the Seattle site were enrolled during active infection and followed longitudinally. The CDR3 covers 14 residues. CDR1 is MNHEY, CDR2 SMNVEV, per germline (reference sequence). Note on this clone: Relative to the germline gene, one junction end is altered; a read error may explain this.

The V call is TRBV27, the J call TRBJ2-3, with 10 bases lining up with TRBD2. The clonotype comes from a young man with COVID-19, enrolled during active disease. The sequenced sample was peripheral blood. The CDR3 spells CASSLEYSGRPPHF. CDR3 DNA: TGTGCCAGCAGTTTAGAATATAGCGGGAGGCCCCCCCATTTT.